This T cell receptor beta chain appears in the sequencing data of a study of metastatic and nonmetastatic thyroid tumors. V shed 6 bases, J shed 6 bases, and the junction held 13 bases outside the gene matches. CDR3 size: 16 residues. Per the germline V gene, CDR1 is MDHEN and CDR2 is SYDVKM. Every patient underwent thyroid surgery untreated. TCRdb called clones again from the PCR reads with MiXCR. Of 14,000 to 15,000 clones in the sample, approximately 23% are singletons; the top ten hold roughly 7.7%. The TCR comes from a female donor with papillary thyroid cancer or a benign thyroid nodule (not recorded which). Some clones in this sample may be carry-over from other donors' samples. Sequencing used tumor tissue. The gene calls are TRBV28 and TRBJ2-1, with 8 nucleotides matching TRBD2. The CDR3 protein is CASSYRGTSSLNEQFF. Written as DNA, the CDR3 is TGTGCCAGCAGCTACCGCGGGACTAGTAGTCTCAATGAGCAGTTCTTC.